Listed here are 8 T cell receptor beta chains from one sample, sequenced in a study of blood T cell repertoires in COVID-19. Assay used: immunoSEQ multiplex PCR; TCRdb lists only in-frame clones, some missing. The sample yields around 220,000 clones, roughly 80% seen once. The sequenced material came from peripheral blood. The receptor source for this set is a young man with active or convalescent COVID-19.

The V gene is TRBV7-2, the J gene TRBJ1-6, with 9 bases identical to TRBD1. CDR3 length equals 16 residues. Germline CDR1 reads SGHTA; CDR2 reads FQGNSA. The V gene end was trimmed by 2 bases and the J gene end by 10 bases; junction bases not matched to a gene: 9. CDR3: CASSLSPTGGESPLHF. The CDR3 coding sequence is TGTGCCAGCAGCTTATCACCGACAGGGGGGGAATCACCCCTCCACTTT.

This clone appeared once. The chain carries TRBV6-2 or TRBV6-3 and TRBJ2-1; 12 nucleotides align to TRBD2. V shed 6 bases and J 10 bases; nucleotides not matched to a gene: 10. The CDR3 covers 15 residues. Germline assignment: CDR1 MNHEY and CDR2 SVGEGT. CDR3 in DNA: TGTGCCAGCAGCTCCGCTAGCGGGGGGGGATTGGAGCAGTTCTTC. Its protein is CASSSASGGGLEQFF.

The rearrangement joins TRBV5-1 to TRBJ2-5; the match to TRBD2 covers 9 bases. The V segment lost 7 bases and the J segment 0 bases; nucleotides outside the gene matches: 16. Germline loops: CDR1 SGHRS, CDR2 YFSETQ. The CDR3 contains 18 residues. CDR3 bases: TGCGCCAGCCAGAGGGAGGGAGCGGGGGGCGCGTACCAAGAGACCCAGTACTTC. Residues: CASQREGAGGAYQETQYF.

V is TRBV7-6 and J is TRBJ2-2, with D possibly being TRBD1 (6 bases). Germline CDR1 reads SGHVS; CDR2 reads FNYEAQ. The CDR3 contains 17 residues. The ends were cut back, 11 bases at V and 0 bases at J, with 22 bases in the middle. The CDR3: CASKPGQPESNTGELFF. In nucleotides, the CDR3 is TGTGCCTCAAAACCAGGACAGCCCGAATCGAACACCGGGGAGCTGTTTTTT.

The chain employs TRBV7-2 and TRBJ1-4, with a weak D call TRBD1 (5 bases). CDR3 length equals 14 residues. V was clipped by 0 bases and J by 7 bases, with 9 bases between them. The germline CDR1 and CDR2 sequences are SGHTA and FQGNSA. The CDR3 bases are TGTGCCAGCAGCTTAGCACAGGATGCTGAAAAACTGTTTTTT. This codes for CASSLAQDAEKLFF.

The chain employs TRBV7-9 and TRBJ1-1; perhaps TRBD1 as D (5 bases). Trimming took off 5 bases at V and 4 bases at J, with 11 bases between the two ends. CDR1 is SEHNR and CDR2 is FQNEAQ in the germline V gene (reference sequence). CDR3 size: 13 residues. CDR3 in DNA: TGTGCCAGCAGCACCAGTAGGGGCACTGAAGCTTTCTTT. It encodes CASSTSRGTEAFF.

The chain employs TRBV3-1 (or the pseudogene TRBV3-2) and TRBJ2-7, with D hard to call. The V gene's germline CDR1 is LGHDT and CDR2 YNNKEL (reference sequence). This CDR3 contains 12 residues. V lost 6 bases to trimming and J lost 1 base, with 7 bases between them. Here the CDR3 reads CASRRHSYEQYF. Written as DNA, the CDR3 is TGTGCCAGCAGGAGGCATTCCTACGAGCAGTACTTC.

This clone appeared once. V usage is TRBV2 and J usage is TRBJ1-2; a possible D gene is TRBD1 (5 bases). The CDR3 sequence is 14 residues long. Germline V gene sequence: CDR1 SNHLY, CDR2 FYNNEI. V lost 5 bases, J lost 6 bases, and 16 bases lay in between. The CDR3 loop is CASSLQGGRDGYTF. CDR3 nucleotides: TGTGCCAGCAGTCTCCAGGGAGGAAGGGATGGCTACACCTTC.